These 5 T cell receptor beta chains were all obtained from the same sample, sequenced in a study of cytomegalovirus exposure and HLA in healthy donors. Primers: 60 Vbeta forward and 13 Jbeta reverse. The assay was immunoSEQ multiplex PCR, and TCRdb's table has in-frame clones only and misses some. The sample lists more than 110,000 clones; 73% were seen once. Sequences were obtained from PBMCs. The receptors derive from a woman in her 40s in good health and CMV-seronegative.

Written as DNA, the CDR3 is TGTGCCAGCAGCACCGGGGGGCCGGAGCAGTTCTTC. Translated, it gives CASSTGGPEQFF. V and J are TRBV28 and TRBJ2-1; a weak D match, TRBD2 (7 bases). The germline gives CDR1 MDHEN, CDR2 SYDVKM. Trimming took 6 bases from V and 10 from J, leaving 13 bases between them. The CDR3 has 12 amino acids.

V is TRBV27 and J is TRBJ1-2, with D unclear. CDR1 and CDR2 (germline): MNHEY, SMNVEV (reference sequence). This CDR3 spans 20 amino acids. Trimming shortened V by 2 bases and J by 5 bases, and 30 bases separated the two germline ends. DNA for the CDR3: TGTGCCAGCAGTTTAGCTGCCCAGGATGCTGAAACTTCACTGCCTTATGGCTACACCTTC. This sequence encodes CASSLAAQDAETSLPYGYTF.

The rearrangement joins TRBV2 to TRBJ1-1, with a tentative D call TRBD1 (6 bases). Germline V gene lookup returns CDR1 SNHLY and CDR2 FYNNEI. The CDR3 length is 14 residues. The germline V and J ends were trimmed by 3 bases and 5 bases, with 13 bases remaining between them. CDR3 sequence: CASSEGGRGTEAFF. For the CDR3, the DNA is TGTGCCAGCAGTGAGGGGGGGCGCGGAACTGAAGCTTTCTTT.

Here the CDR3 reads CASSLMQGVDTQYF. The CDR3 nucleotides are TGTGCCAGCAGCTTAATGCAGGGGGTAGATACGCAGTATTTT. The V call is TRBV11-2, the J call TRBJ2-3; 7 nucleotides line up with TRBD1. The V segment lost 2 bases and the J segment 5 bases; nucleotides outside the gene matches: 4. The CDR3 is 14 residues long. The germline gives CDR1 SGHAT, CDR2 FQNNGV.

CDR3 in DNA: TGTGCCAGCAGCTTAGGACTAGCGGGGGGAGATGAGCAGTTCTTC. It translates to CASSLGLAGGDEQFF. The chain employs TRBV7-2 and TRBJ2-1, with 13 bases that match TRBD2. Germline CDR1 SGHTA, CDR2 FQGNSA. The CDR3 is 15 residues long. After removal of 1 base from V and 8 bases from J, the junction contained 2 bases not matched to a gene.